Below, 4 T cell receptor beta chains from the same sample are listed, as sequenced in a study of blood T cell repertoires in COVID-19. Using immunoSEQ multiplex PCR, the repertoire was profiled, and TCRdb retains in-frame clones only, with some absent. The sample gives just over 650,000 clones, 90% of which show up once; roughly 0.25% is in the top ten. Input material: peripheral blood. The receptors derive from a woman aged 18 to 35 with acute or convalescent COVID-19.

J is TRBJ1-2 and V is TRBV9; 12 bases line up with TRBD1. Germline lookup yields CDR1 SGDLS and CDR2 YYNGEE. The CDR3 sequence is 15 residues long. The V segment lost 4 bases and the J segment 7 bases; nucleotides outside the gene matches: 8. The CDR3 protein is CASSPTGTGGSGYTF. The CDR3 DNA follows: TGTGCCAGCAGCCCCACCGGGACAGGGGGCAGTGGCTACACCTTC.

The rearrangement links TRBV7-8 to TRBJ2-1, with 11 bases identical to TRBD2. The CDR3 has 17 amino acids. Germline CDR1 reads SGHVS; CDR2 reads FQNEAQ. Trimming at V came to 0 bases and at J to 2 bases, leaving 3 bases not matched to a gene. CDR3 protein: CASSLAGSGGAYNEQFF. CDR3 in DNA: TGTGCCAGCAGCTTAGCGGGTAGCGGGGGGGCCTACAATGAGCAGTTCTTC.

This chain joins TRBV10-3 and TRBJ2-7, with D uncertain. Germline-derived CDR1 and CDR2 are ENHRY and SYGVKD. Deletions cut 4 bases from V and 6 bases from J, with 13 bases between. This CDR3 contains 13 residues. The CDR3 nucleotides are TGTGCCATCAGTGCCAGGCAGCCTGGCGAGCAGTACTTC. Translation gives CAISARQPGEQYF.

The chain carries TRBV4-3 and TRBJ1-5; 11 bases line up with TRBD1. This CDR3 comprises 14 residues. J was trimmed by 10 bases and V by 4 bases; bases with no gene match: 6. The germline CDR1 and CDR2 sequences are LGHNA and YSLEER. The CDR3 region is CASSLGTGGFPQHF. CDR3 nucleotides: TGCGCCAGCAGCCTGGGGACAGGGGGATTTCCCCAGCATTTT.